This record concerns one TCR beta chain sequence. Its antigen is unidentified. These data originate in a study of cytomegalovirus exposure and HLA in healthy donors. Study as a whole: In an earlier analysis, 90 million to 120 million unique TCR beta sequences were found from about 180 million T cells.

In the PCR, 60 Vbeta and 13 Jbeta primers were used. Sequenced by immunoSEQ multiplex PCR; TCRdb stores in-frame clones only, minus some. The data show 190,000 or so clones, 80% seen once. Per the germline V gene, CDR1 is SNHLY and CDR2 is FYNNEI. With V trimmed by 4 bases and J by 3 bases, 5 bases remained unmatched. The CDR3 sequence is 15 residues long. Overall study results and limits: The study listed roughly 160 cytomegalovirus-associated TCR beta chains. Rare sequences made up most TCRs, while some public TCRs were found in many donors. A later analysis showed that HLA-associated TCR beta chains had undergone more clonal expansion than equally common others.

The V and J genes are TRBV2 and TRBJ2-1; 8 bases match TRBD2. This TCR came from a boy younger than 18 in good health and CMV-seronegative. Sequencing used PBMCs. The chain's CDR3 is CASSASGGGYNEQFF. The DNA for the CDR3 is TGTGCCAGCAGTGCCTCGGGGGGGGGCTACAATGAGCAGTTCTTC.